These 28 T cell receptor beta chains originate from one sample sequenced in a study of cytomegalovirus exposure and HLA in healthy donors. Both 60 Vbeta primers and 13 Jbeta primers went into the PCR. The assay was immunoSEQ multiplex PCR, and TCRdb's table has in-frame clones only and misses some. The sample has tens of thousands of clones, 70% to 80% seen once. Sequenced sample: PBMCs. Source of these receptors: a man under 40 in good health and CMV-seronegative.

CDR3 DNA: TGCAGCGTTGAGCGGGGACTGGGCACAGATACGCAGTATTTT. Its translation is CSVERGLGTDTQYF. This rearrangement joins TRBV29-1 to TRBJ2-3; D is possibly TRBD2 (6 bases). V was trimmed by 3 bases and J by 1 base, leaving 11 bases between them. Germline V lookup: CDR1 SQVTM, CDR2 ANQGSEA. This CDR3 has 14 residues.

The chain is built from TRBV14 and TRBJ2-2, with D perhaps matching TRBD1 (6 bases). The CDR3 length is 13 residues. CDR1 and CDR2 from the germline V gene are SGHDN and FVKESK. Trimming pared 6 bases from V and 5 bases from J, leaving 10 bases between. CDR3: CASREDRTGELFF. CDR3 DNA: TGTGCCAGCAGAGAAGACAGGACCGGGGAGCTGTTTTTT.

This chain joins TRBV5-4 and TRBJ1-2; the D gene is possibly TRBD1 (6 bases). V lost 0 bases and J lost 4, with 10 bases in between. CDR1 SGHNT and CDR2 YYREEE come from the germline V gene (reference sequence). CDR3 size: 14 residues. The CDR3 reads CASSLEGGGYGYTF. CDR3 coding DNA: TGTGCCAGCAGCTTGGAAGGGGGTGGCTATGGCTACACCTTC.

The chain uses TRBV6-6 and TRBJ1-1; TRBD1 aligns across 9 bases. The CDR3 has 15 amino acids. V was clipped by 6 bases and J by 5 bases; unmatched bases: 10. Germline V lookup: CDR1 MNHNY, CDR2 SVGAGI (reference sequence). The CDR3 sequence is CASRSMTGGGTEAFF. The CDR3 DNA follows: TGTGCCAGCAGATCAATGACAGGGGGAGGGACTGAAGCTTTCTTT.

Worth noting for this clone: A read error may account for a junction end that differs from germline. This rearrangement joins TRBV7-9 to TRBJ1-1; 8 nucleotides line up with TRBD1. CDR1 is SEHNR and CDR2 is FQNEAQ in the germline V gene (reference sequence). The CDR3 sequence is 12 residues long. DNA of the CDR3: TGTTCCAGCGATACGACAGGGGCTGGAGCTTTCTTT. Its translation is CSSDTTGAGAFF.

This chain uses TRBV2 with TRBJ1-1, with D possibly matching TRBD1 (5 bases). The CDR3 loop spans 13 amino acids. V shed 3 bases and J shed 4 bases, with 9 bases lying between them. CDR1 is SNHLY and CDR2 is FYNNEI in the germline V gene. The CDR3 bases are TGTGCCAGCAGTGATCTACAGGTCACTGAAGCTTTCTTT. Amino acid sequence: CASSDLQVTEAFF.

The chain links TRBV5-4 to TRBJ1-1; a possible D gene is TRBD1 (6 bases). Germline loops: CDR1 SGHNT, CDR2 YYREEE (reference sequence). The V end lost 5 bases, the J end lost 3 bases, and 11 bases lay between the germline ends. The CDR3 spans 13 residues. The CDR3: CASRTGRDTEAFF. Here the CDR3 DNA reads TGTGCCAGCAGAACAGGGCGTGACACTGAAGCTTTCTTT.

The chain combines TRBV13 with TRBJ1-2, with D perhaps matching TRBD1 (6 bases). The germline V gene has CDR1 PRHDT and CDR2 FYEKMQ (reference sequence). The CDR3 covers 18 residues. V was shortened by 6 bases and J by 6 bases, with 29 bases between the two germline ends. This CDR3 is CASSNYREKFWISNGYTF. The CDR3 DNA reads TGTGCCAGCAGTAATTACAGGGAGAAGTTCTGGATTTCAAATGGCTACACCTTC.

The chain employs TRBV5-4 and TRBJ2-1; 10 bases are shared with TRBD1. Germline lookup yields CDR1 SGHNT and CDR2 YYREEE (reference sequence). The CDR3 totals 16 residues. Trimming took 2 bases from V and 6 from J; bases not matched to a gene: 8. CDR3 DNA sequence: TGTGCCAGCAGCTTTGACAGGGGGCGACCTCCCAATGAGCAGTTCTTC. Translation: CASSFDRGRPPNEQFF.

Here the CDR3 reads CASSSSGTQANYGYTF. The CDR3 coding sequence is TGCGCCAGCAGCTCCTCCGGGACTCAAGCTAACTATGGCTACACCTTC. V and J are TRBV5-1 and TRBJ1-2, with TRBD1 as a possible D gene (5 bases). Trimming took 3 bases from V and 0 from J, leaving 15 bases between them. Germline CDR1 reads SGHRS; CDR2 reads YFSETQ. CDR3 length: 16 amino acids.

This clone occurred a few times. The chain has TRBV6-1 and TRBJ1-4; possibly TRBD1 for D (6 bases). This CDR3 has 14 residues. Germline CDR1 MNHNS, CDR2 SASEGT. The V and J ends lost 4 bases and 5 bases respectively, with 11 bases between them. Written as DNA, the CDR3 is TGTGCCAGCAGTGGGACAGATCCGAATGAAAAACTGTTTTTT. This translates into CASSGTDPNEKLFF.

The chain recombines TRBV29-1 with TRBJ1-1; D is perhaps TRBD1 (5 bases). Germline lookup yields CDR1 SQVTM and CDR2 ANQGSEA. CDR3 length: 15 amino acids. Deletions cut 2 bases from V and 6 bases from J, with 19 bases between. Here the CDR3 DNA reads TGCAGCGTTGAAATCGGGGGTTCGGTTTTCGCTGAAGCTTTCTTT. As protein: CSVEIGGSVFAEAFF.

J is TRBJ2-5 and V is TRBV15, with a possible D match to TRBD2 (6 bases). V was trimmed by 1 base and J by 5 bases, leaving 11 bases between them. Germline V lookup: CDR1 LNHNV, CDR2 YYDKDF (reference sequence). The CDR3 loop spans 14 amino acids. The CDR3 DNA reads as TGTGCCACCAGCAGAGGGGGGGAGGAGGAGACCCAGTACTTC. Translating gives CATSRGGEEETQYF.

The chain carries TRBV10-3 and TRBJ2-7; TRBD1 matches at 7 bases. The CDR3 length is 14 residues. Germline values: CDR1 ENHRY, CDR2 SYGVKD. The ends lost 4 bases at V and 1 base at J; junction bases unmatched: 4. The DNA for the CDR3 is TGTGCCATCAGTGCGGGACAGTATTCCTACGAGCAGTACTTC. This codes for CAISAGQYSYEQYF.

The genes are TRBV25-1 and TRBJ2-2; a weak D match, TRBD2 (7 bases). The germline V and J ends were trimmed by 2 bases and 6 bases, with 16 bases remaining between them. CDR1 and CDR2 from the germline V gene are MGHDK and SYGVNS. This CDR3 contains 16 residues. As DNA, the CDR3 is TGTGCCAGCAGTGAAATCGGCAGGGGAGGGTCCGGGGAGCTGTTTTTT. Protein product: CASSEIGRGGSGELFF.

The chain carries TRBV2 and TRBJ2-1, with 8 bases fitting TRBD2. The germline V gene has CDR1 SNHLY and CDR2 FYNNEI. The CDR3 runs 15 residues. Germline trimming cut 2 bases from V and 0 bases from J; bases unmatched to any gene: 0. As DNA, the CDR3 is TGTGCCAGCAGTGAAAGCGGGGGCTCCTACAATGAGCAGTTCTTC. This gives the protein CASSESGGSYNEQFF.

The V gene is TRBV5-1, the J gene TRBJ1-4, with D tentatively TRBD1 (5 bases). Germline assignment: CDR1 SGHRS and CDR2 YFSETQ. The CDR3 is 19 residues long. Trimming shortened V by 4 bases and J by 0 bases, and 22 bases separated the two germline ends. The CDR3 DNA sequence: TGCGCCAGCAGCCCGGGGGTCGGCAGACGAGTTGCAACTAATGAAAAACTGTTTTTT. Translation gives CASSPGVGRRVATNEKLFF. Drawing the rest from reference TRBV5-1 and TRBJ1-4, the complete variable domain is KAGVTQTPRYLIKTRGQQVTLSCSPISGHRSVSWYQQTPGQGLQFLFEYFSETQRNKGNFPGRFSGRQFSNSRSEMNVSTLELGDSALYLCASSPGVGRRVATNEKLFFGSGTQLSVL.

The rearrangement joins TRBV5-8 to TRBJ2-5, with D tentatively TRBD1 (6 bases). V was pared by 1 base and J by 2 bases, with 15 bases between. In germline, CDR1 is SGHTS, CDR2 YDEGEE. This CDR3 contains 16 residues. CDR3 DNA sequence: TGTGCCAGCAGCTTGCCTGGACAGCTAAATCAAGAGACCCAGTACTTC. It is translated as CASSLPGQLNQETQYF.

The chain links TRBV5-1 to TRBJ2-1, with D maybe TRBD1 (6 bases). The V end lost 4 bases, the J end lost 0 bases, and 11 bases lay between the germline ends. CDR1 is SGHRS, CDR2 YFSETQ, per germline. This CDR3 is 15 amino acids long. CDR3 coding DNA: TGCGCCAGCAGCGCTACAGGGAGCTCCTACAATGAGCAGTTCTTC. Translated, it gives CASSATGSSYNEQFF.

The chain couples TRBV2 to TRBJ1-1, with D uncertain. The CDR3 runs 10 residues. V was pared by 11 bases and J by 6 bases, with 10 bases between. Per the germline V gene, CDR1 is SNHLY and CDR2 is FYNNEI. As DNA, the CDR3 is TGTGCCCCTGGGAGGTCTGAAGCTTTCTTT. It yields the protein CAPGRSEAFF.

The chain recombines TRBV5-6 with TRBJ2-7; 7 nucleotides align to TRBD1. The CDR3 consists of 15 residues. Germline CDR1 SGHDT, CDR2 YYEEEE. V lost 0 bases and J lost 2; bases outside the gene matches: 5. The DNA of the CDR3 is TGTGCCAGCAGCTTGGTAGGGGGCAATGCCTACGAGCAGTACTTC. Protein: CASSLVGGNAYEQYF.

The V and J genes are TRBV10-3 and TRBJ2-7; 10 bases align to TRBD1. The CDR3 loop spans 15 amino acids. Per the germline V gene, CDR1 is ENHRY and CDR2 is SYGVKD. The trim removed 5 bases at V and 2 bases at J, leaving 6 bases unmatched. The CDR3 loop reads CAISNFGTGAYEQYF. The DNA for the CDR3 is TGTGCCATCAGTAACTTCGGGACAGGGGCCTACGAGCAGTACTTC.

This clone came up once. This chain joins TRBV6-5 and TRBJ1-5, with 9 bases matching TRBD1. J lost 5 bases, V lost 4 bases, and 6 bases had no gene match. Germline V gene data show CDR1 as MNHEY and CDR2 as SVGAGI. The CDR3 covers 15 residues. This CDR3 reads CASSFNRGLDQPQHF. CDR3 in DNA: TGTGCCAGCAGTTTCAACAGGGGGCTTGATCAGCCCCAGCATTTT.

The V and J genes are TRBV11-3 and TRBJ1-1; D not certain. The germline CDR1 and CDR2 sequences are SGHNT and YENEEA. V lost 3 bases and J lost 2, with 7 bases in between. The CDR3 length is 13 residues. CDR3 bases: TGTGCCAGCAGCTTTTCCGTCAACACTGAAGCTTTCTTT. Translating gives CASSFSVNTEAFF.

CDR3 nucleotides: TGCGCCAGCAGCCTCCAAGGGGCCCTGAGCAAAGAAAAACTGTTTTTT. Protein product: CASSLQGALSKEKLFF. The V call is TRBV4-1, the J call TRBJ1-4, with D possibly TRBD1 on 5 matching bases. Deletions cut 4 bases from V and 8 bases from J, with 20 bases between. This CDR3 region has 16 residues. Germline CDR1 MGHRA, CDR2 YSYEKL.

This chain links TRBV2 with TRBJ2-7, with TRBD2 as a possible D gene (6 bases). This CDR3 region has 16 residues. Germline lookup yields CDR1 SNHLY and CDR2 FYNNEI. Trimming removed 6 bases from V and 9 bases from J, with 27 bases in between. CDR3 bases: TGTGCCAGCAGGGGACTTACGCCTTTGGGGATCTCTCGGCAGTACGTC. Protein product: CASRGLTPLGISRQYV.

With regard to this clone: An end of the junction differs from the germline gene, which may be a read error. The chain employs TRBV5-1 and TRBJ1-2; TRBD1 agrees at 7 bases. The germline gives CDR1 SGHRS, CDR2 YFSETQ. The CDR3 is 16 residues long. The CDR3 DNA sequence: TGCGCCGGCAGCAATGACAGGGTTCAAACTAACTATGGCTACACCTTC. Amino acid sequence: CAGSNDRVQTNYGYTF.

The chain couples TRBV29-1 to TRBJ1-2; 10 bases map to TRBD1. This CDR3 contains 14 residues. Germline assignment: CDR1 SQVTM and CDR2 ANQGSEA. V shed 6 bases, J shed 5 bases, and the junction held 9 bases outside the gene matches. CDR3 residues: CSVPSGTGEYGYTF. DNA of the CDR3: TGCAGCGTCCCCTCCGGGACAGGGGAATATGGCTACACCTTC.